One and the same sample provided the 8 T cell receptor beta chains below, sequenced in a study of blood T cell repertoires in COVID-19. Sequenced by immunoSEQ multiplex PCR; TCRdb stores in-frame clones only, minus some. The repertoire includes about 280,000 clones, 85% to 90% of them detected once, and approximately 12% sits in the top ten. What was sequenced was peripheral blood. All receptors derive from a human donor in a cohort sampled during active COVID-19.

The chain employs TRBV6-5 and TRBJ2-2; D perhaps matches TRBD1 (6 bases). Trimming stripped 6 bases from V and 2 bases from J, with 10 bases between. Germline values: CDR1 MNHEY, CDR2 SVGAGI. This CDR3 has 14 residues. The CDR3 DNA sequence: TGTGCCAGCAGACAGGGTTATAACACCGGGGAGCTGTTTTTT. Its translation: CASRQGYNTGELFF.

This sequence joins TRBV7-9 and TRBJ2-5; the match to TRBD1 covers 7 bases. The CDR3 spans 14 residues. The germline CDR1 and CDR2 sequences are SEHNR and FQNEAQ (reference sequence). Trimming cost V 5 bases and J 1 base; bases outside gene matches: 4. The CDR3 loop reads CASSEWDSQETQYF. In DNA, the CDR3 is TGTGCCAGCAGCGAGTGGGACAGCCAAGAGACCCAGTACTTC.

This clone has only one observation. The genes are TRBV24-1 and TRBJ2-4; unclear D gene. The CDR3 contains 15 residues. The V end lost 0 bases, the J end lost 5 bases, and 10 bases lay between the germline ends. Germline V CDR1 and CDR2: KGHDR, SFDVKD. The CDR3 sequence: CATSDLPQHENIQYF. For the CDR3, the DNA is TGTGCCACCAGTGATTTGCCCCAACATGAAAACATTCAGTACTTC.

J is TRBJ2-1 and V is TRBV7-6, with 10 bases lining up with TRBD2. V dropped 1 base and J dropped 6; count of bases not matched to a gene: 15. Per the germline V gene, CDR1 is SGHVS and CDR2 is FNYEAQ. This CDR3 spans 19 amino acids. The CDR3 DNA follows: TGTGCCAGCAGCTTAGTTGGGCTAGCGGGAGCATCATTACGCAATGAGCAGTTCTTC. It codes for CASSLVGLAGASLRNEQFF.

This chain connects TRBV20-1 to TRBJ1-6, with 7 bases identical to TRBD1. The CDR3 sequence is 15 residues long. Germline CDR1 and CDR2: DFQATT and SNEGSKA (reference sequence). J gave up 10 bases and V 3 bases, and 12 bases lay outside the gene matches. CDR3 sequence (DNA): TGCAGTGCTAGTTCCGACAGGGCGCTGGGGTCACCCCTCCACTTT. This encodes CSASSDRALGSPLHF.

The CDR3 sequence: CASSQEPAGDTYEQYF. The CDR3, as DNA: TGCGCCAGCAGCCAAGAGCCAGCGGGAGATACCTACGAGCAGTACTTC. The rearrangement joins TRBV4-3 to TRBJ2-7; 8 bases fit TRBD2. The CDR3 has 16 amino acids. J lost 2 bases, V lost 0 bases, and 6 bases had no gene match. From germline, CDR1 is LGHNA and CDR2 YSLEER.

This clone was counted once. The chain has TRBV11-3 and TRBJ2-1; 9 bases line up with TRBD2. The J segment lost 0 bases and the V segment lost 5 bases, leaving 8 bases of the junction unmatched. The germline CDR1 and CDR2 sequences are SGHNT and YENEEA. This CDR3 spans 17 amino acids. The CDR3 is CASSPGTSSSSYNEQFF. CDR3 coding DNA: TGTGCCAGCAGCCCAGGGACTAGCTCTAGCTCCTACAATGAGCAGTTCTTC.

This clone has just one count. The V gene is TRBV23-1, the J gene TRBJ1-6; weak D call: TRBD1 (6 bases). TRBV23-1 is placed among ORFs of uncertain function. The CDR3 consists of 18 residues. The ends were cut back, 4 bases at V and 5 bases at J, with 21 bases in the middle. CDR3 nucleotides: TGCGCCAGCAGTCCACAGGGAGCAGGGTTCGGGGATAATTCACCCCTCCACTTT. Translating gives CASSPQGAGFGDNSPLHF.